These T cell receptor beta chains were read from a single sample in a study of cytomegalovirus exposure and HLA in healthy donors. Here immunoSEQ multiplex PCR was the method, and the copy in TCRdb shows in-frame clones only, minus some. The sample totals 65,000 to 85,000 clones; its top ten clones hold roughly 2.3%. The source material was PBMCs. These receptors came from a female donor in good health and CMV-seropositive. CDR3s include the opening cysteine and the closing phenylalanine or tryptophan. The D gene is left open where the match is weak.

CASSNQGQNNSPLHF,TGTGCCAGCAGCAACCAGGGACAGAACAATTCACCCCTCCACTTT,TRBJ1-6,TRBD1,TRBV7-9
CASSLVYSHTEAFF,TGTGCCAGCAGCTTAGTCTACAGTCACACTGAAGCTTTCTTT,TRBJ1-1,-,TRBV7-2
CASSPRGGTALNTEAFF,TGTGCCAGCAGCCCAAGAGGGGGGACAGCCTTGAACACTGAAGCTTTCTTT,TRBJ1-1,TRBD1,TRBV7-8
CASSQGVGQGLNYGYTF,TGTGCCAGCAGCCAAGGCGTGGGACAGGGATTAAACTATGGCTACACCTTC,TRBJ1-2,TRBD1,TRBV4-2
CASSYSAGVFAYEQYF,TGTGCCAGCAGTTATAGCGCTGGGGTTTTCGCCTACGAGCAGTACTTC,TRBJ2-7,-,TRBV6-5
CASSLEGPTYGYTF,TGTGCCAGCAGCTTAGAGGGGCCTACCTATGGCTACACCTTC,TRBJ1-2,-,TRBV7-2
CASRSSYEQYF,TGCGCCAGCCGGAGCTCCTACGAGCAGTACTTC,TRBJ2-7,-,TRBV5-1
CASSPGSGETQYF,TGTGCCAGCAGCCCGGGGTCCGGAGAGACCCAGTACTTC,TRBJ2-5,-,TRBV5-4
CASSEEAGASEKLFF,TGTGCCAGCAGTGAAGAGGCAGGGGCTAGTGAAAAACTGTTTTTT,TRBJ1-4,-,TRBV6-1
CASSALTDTQYF,TGTGCCAGCAGCGCACTCACAGATACGCAGTATTTT,TRBJ2-3,-,TRBV9
CASSLEGGGDEQFF,TGTGCCAGCAGCTTAGAGGGAGGTGGCGATGAGCAGTTCTTC,TRBJ2-1,-,TRBV11-3